This T cell receptor beta chain was captured in a study of cytomegalovirus exposure and HLA in healthy donors. Study-level points and caveats: Researchers catalogued 164 TCR beta chains as cytomegalovirus-associated. It was confirmed in vitro that a few of the CMV-associated chains were specific for CMV antigens.

Concerning this clone itself: As yet, its antigen is unknown.

This table comes from immunoSEQ multiplex PCR, and its TCRdb copy is limited to in-frame clones, with some not included. This table holds about 190,000 clones, approximately 85% found once. The donors were members of the validation cohort, which comprised 100 to 150 subjects and was separate from the first cohort of roughly 700 subjects. Material for sequencing was PBMCs. This receptor was identified in a woman younger than 30 in good health and CMV-seronegative.

CDR3 residues: CASSLAGGRTDTQYF. CDR3 sequence (DNA): TGTGCCAGCAGCTTAGCGGGAGGGAGGACAGATACGCAGTATTTT. V gene TRBV7-6 combines with J gene TRBJ2-3, with 7 bases fitting TRBD2. The germline gives CDR1 SGHVS, CDR2 FNYEAQ. V shed 0 bases, J shed 3 bases, and the junction held 3 bases outside the gene matches. CDR3 size: 15 residues.